The sample holds many counts of the clone carrying this T cell receptor (beta chain). Its specificity is not known. This entry is derived from a study of T cell repertoires in cytomegalovirus infection. Study details: CMV infection and matching HLA type were both indicated by public TCR beta signatures. General study points: HLA-C-restricted CMV-specific TCR beta clonotypes were dominant in the ex vivo response. Summed frequency of shared TCR beta families picked out CMV carriers who also had the relevant HLA.

One entry per CDR3 protein results from TCRdb running MiXCR on the reads. The table has around 74,000 distinct CDR3 sequences, around 3.5% seen once; the top ten hold around 4.9%. The V and J ends lost 5 bases and 0 bases respectively, with 4 bases between them. Germline V lookup: CDR1 MNHNY, CDR2 SVGAGI (reference sequence). The CDR3 length is 12 residues. V gene TRBV6-6 combines with J gene TRBJ1-1, with D unresolved. This TCR was sampled from a human donor in good health (CMV status not recorded). Some clones in this sample may be carry-over from other donors' samples. The sample taken for sequencing was PBMCs. The CDR3, as DNA: TGTGCCAGCAGTCACATGAACACTGAAGCTTTCTTT. Its protein product is CASSHMNTEAFF.